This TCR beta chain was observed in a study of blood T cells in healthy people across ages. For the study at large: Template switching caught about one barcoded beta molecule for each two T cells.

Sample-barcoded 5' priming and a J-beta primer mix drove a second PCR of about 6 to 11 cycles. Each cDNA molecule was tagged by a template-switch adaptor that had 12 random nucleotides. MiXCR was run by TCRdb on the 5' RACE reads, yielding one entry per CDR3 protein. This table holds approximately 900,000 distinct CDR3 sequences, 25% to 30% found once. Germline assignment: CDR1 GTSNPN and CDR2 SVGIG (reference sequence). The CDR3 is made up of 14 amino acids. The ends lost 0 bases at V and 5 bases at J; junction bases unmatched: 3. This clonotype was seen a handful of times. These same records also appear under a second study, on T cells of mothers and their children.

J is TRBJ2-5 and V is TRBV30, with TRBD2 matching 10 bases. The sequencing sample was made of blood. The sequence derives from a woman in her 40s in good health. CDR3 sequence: CAWSVASGGETQYF. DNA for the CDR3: TGTGCCTGGAGTGTGGCTAGCGGGGGTGAGACCCAGTACTTC.